The 29 T cell receptor beta chains presented below share a single source sample, sequenced in a study of T cell repertoires in cytomegalovirus infection. A single record per CDR3 protein comes from TCRdb applying MiXCR to the reads. The profile shows about 740,000 distinct CDR3 sequences, less than 40% of them singletons. Sequenced sample: PBMCs. These receptors were obtained from a human donor in good health (CMV status not recorded). Some clones in this sample may be carry-over from other donors' samples.

The sample holds a few counts of this clonotype. The V call is TRBV4-2, the J call TRBJ1-3, with D unclear. The germline V gene encodes CDR1 LGHNA and CDR2 YNFKEQ. The CDR3 is 11 amino acids. Trimming took off 3 bases at V and 10 bases at J, with 7 bases between the two ends. CDR3 amino acids: CASSHGATIYF. The CDR3 region has the DNA TGTGCCAGCAGCCACGGAGCGACCATATATTTT.

The J gene is TRBJ2-1, the V gene TRBV4-1, with TRBD1 as a possible D gene (6 bases). The CDR3 loop spans 16 amino acids. Germline CDR1 MGHRA, CDR2 YSYEKL. V was pared by 4 bases and J by 5 bases, with 18 bases between. The CDR3 nucleotides are TGCGCCAGCAGCCGGACCGGGACAACTAAAAACAATGAGCAGTTCTTC. This translates into CASSRTGTTKNNEQFF.

To note about this clonotype: At one end the junction does not follow the germline gene, possibly because of a read error. This rearrangement joins TRBV7-8 to TRBJ2-1, with no clear D. CDR3 length: 19 amino acids. Looked up from germline, CDR1 is SGHVS and CDR2 is FQNEAQ. The CDR3 sequence is CARSLIFQSGYSSYNEQFF. CDR3 nucleotide sequence: TGTGCCAGAAGCTTAATTTTTCAGTCAGGCTACTCCTCCTACAATGAGCAGTTCTTC.

V gene TRBV19 combines with J gene TRBJ1-1, with no clear D. With 2 bases removed from V and 1 base from J, the gap between germline ends came to 5 bases. CDR3 size: 13 residues. Germline lookup yields CDR1 LNHDA and CDR2 SQIVND (reference sequence). DNA of the CDR3: TGTGCCAGTAGTATAAACAAGAACACTGAAGCTTTCTTT. This translates into CASSINKNTEAFF.

The chain is built from TRBV25-1 and TRBJ1-4; unclear D gene. The CDR3 totals 16 residues. The germline V and J ends were trimmed by 4 bases and 8 bases, with 20 bases remaining between them. The germline CDR1 and CDR2 sequences are MGHDK and SYGVNS. DNA of the CDR3: TGTGCCAGCAGTGTTCCCCCCCGGGCAGGAGTGGAAAAACTGTTTTTT. It yields the protein CASSVPPRAGVEKLFF.

This clonotype was observed a handful of times. The chain carries TRBV28 and TRBJ2-1, with D unclear. CDR1 MDHEN and CDR2 SYDVKM come from the germline V gene. The germline V and J ends were trimmed by 5 bases and 8 bases, with 4 bases remaining between them. This CDR3 contains 10 residues. CDR3: CASSIDEQFF. The CDR3 DNA follows: TGTGCCAGCAGTATCGATGAGCAGTTCTTC. The full variable domain, in which reference TRBV28 and TRBJ2-1 provide the parts outside the CDR3, is DVKVTQSSRYLVKRTGEKVFLECVQDMDHENMFWYRQDPGLGLRLIYFSYDVKMKEKGDIPEGYSVSREKKERFSLILESASTNQTSMYLCASSIDEQFFGPGTRLTVL.

This clonotype appeared many times. The chain carries TRBV7-2 and TRBJ2-3; 12 bases align to TRBD2. The CDR3 is 17 residues long. With 2 bases clipped from V and 1 base from J, the junction kept 4 bases outside the gene matches. Germline lookup yields CDR1 SGHTA and CDR2 FQGNSA. This CDR3 is CASSLISSGGGTDTQYF. The CDR3 bases are TGTGCCAGCAGCTTAATCTCTAGCGGGGGGGGCACAGATACGCAGTATTTT.

The CDR3 reads CASSGWGQTYGYTF. Here the CDR3 DNA reads TGTGCCAGCAGTGGGTGGGGACAGACTTATGGCTACACCTTC. The chain uses TRBV27 and TRBJ1-2; TRBD1 matches at 7 bases. The V gene's germline CDR1 is MNHEY and CDR2 SMNVEV (reference sequence). The V gene end was trimmed by 5 bases and the J gene end by 5 bases; junction bases not matched to a gene: 8. This CDR3 is 14 amino acids long.

Comments on this clonotype: One end of the junction does not line up with germline, which may come from a read error. The chain couples TRBV7-2 to TRBJ1-5, with D perhaps TRBD1 (6 bases). Per the germline V gene, CDR1 is SGHTA and CDR2 is FQGNSA. The CDR3 has 13 residues. The CDR3 spells CASSLNRVQPKHF. The CDR3 coding sequence is TGTGCCAGCAGCTTAAACAGGGTCCAGCCCAAGCATTTT.

The V call is TRBV5-6, the J call TRBJ1-1; D not resolved. Germline CDR1 SGHDT, CDR2 YYEEEE. V was cut by 4 bases and J by 8 bases, with 12 bases left in between. The CDR3 consists of 12 residues. The CDR3 spells CASSGAVGEAFF. The CDR3, as DNA: TGTGCCAGCAGCGGCGCAGTGGGGGAAGCTTTCTTT.

The sample holds a few counts of this clonotype. The J gene is TRBJ2-3, the V gene TRBV28, with 7 bases fitting TRBD1. This CDR3 is 15 amino acids long. The V gene's germline CDR1 is MDHEN and CDR2 SYDVKM. V lost 6 bases, J lost 1 base, and 7 bases stayed unmatched. The CDR3: CASSEDRAGTDTQYF. Here the CDR3 DNA reads TGTGCCAGCAGCGAAGACAGGGCTGGCACAGATACGCAGTATTTT.

The CDR3 region has the DNA TGTGCCACCGGGGGCAGTCGAACGGAGACCCAGTACTTC. Translating it yields CATGGSRTETQYF. The V gene is TRBV24-1, the J gene TRBJ2-5; D is possibly TRBD1 (6 bases). The CDR3 consists of 13 residues. V dropped 9 bases and J dropped 5 bases, with 15 bases sitting between them. Germline V CDR1 and CDR2: KGHDR, SFDVKD.

This clonotype was seen more than once but under ten times. The DNA is left out, because the CDR3 cannot be placed on it with certainty; the CDR3 is given as TCRdb lists it. V is TRBV10-3 and J is TRBJ2-7; no DNA check was done on the table's D call, TRBD1. The CDR3 contains 22 residues when both ends are counted. The germline CDR1 and CDR2 sequences are ENHRY and SYGVKD. The CDR3 loop is CAISEPGQGASSTSVLGGEQYF.

On this clonotype: This sequence may be a read error, since a much larger clone differs from it by one base. The rearrangement links TRBV7-3 to TRBJ1-1; D unresolved. The CDR3 has 16 amino acids. Germline loops: CDR1 SGHTA, CDR2 FQGTGA. The CDR3 DNA is TGTGCCAGCAGCTTAACCCCGGACGCCGACCCCCGTGAAGCTTTATTT. It specifies CASSLTPDADPREALF.

The V call is TRBV18, the J call TRBJ2-5; maybe TRBD1 (6 bases). The V end was cut by 0 bases, the J end by 1 base, with 18 bases between. The CDR3 totals 18 residues. The germline gives CDR1 KGHSH, CDR2 LQKENI. Here the CDR3 DNA reads TGTGCCAGCTCACCACCGAGGACAGCCGGTCGGGGCCAAGAGACCCAGTACTTC. Translated: CASSPPRTAGRGQETQYF.

About this clonotype: The conserved phenylalanine or tryptophan normally closing the CDR3 is absent here, so this likely arose from a read error. The chain combines TRBV12-3 or TRBV12-4 with TRBJ2-1; weak D call: TRBD2 (7 bases). The CDR3 is 15 residues long. With 5 bases removed from V and 9 bases from J, the gap between germline ends came to 20 bases. The CDR3 bases are TGTGCCAGCAGTCCTCTGGGGGGGGCGGTCGGTGAGCAGTTCTTA. Its protein product is CASSPLGGAVGEQFL.

This clonotype showed up just once. This chain uses TRBV7-3 with TRBJ1-1; a possible D gene is TRBD1 (6 bases). Trimming shortened V by 6 bases and J by 6 bases, and 11 bases separated the two germline ends. The CDR3 consists of 12 residues. From germline, CDR1 is SGHTA and CDR2 FQGTGA. The CDR3 bases are TGTGCCAGCAGTCGAGGGGGGGCTGAAGCTTTCTTT. This translates into CASSRGGAEAFF.

This chain links TRBV27 with TRBJ1-5; D might be TRBD1 (5 bases). Germline lookup yields CDR1 MNHEY and CDR2 SMNVEV (reference sequence). The CDR3 sequence is 17 residues long. Trimming stripped 5 bases from V and 4 bases from J, with 21 bases between. The DNA for the CDR3 is TGTGCCAGCAGTGCTACCGCAGGGTCCCACTCGAATCAGCCCCAGCATTTT. Amino acids: CASSATAGSHSNQPQHF.

The chain has TRBV7-6 and TRBJ1-3, with a tentative D call TRBD1 (6 bases). Germline-derived CDR1 and CDR2 are SGHVS and FNYEAQ. V lost 6 bases to trimming and J lost 2 bases, with 17 bases between them. The CDR3 runs to 16 residues. CDR3 protein: CASRGYRGHPGNTIYF. The CDR3 region has the DNA TGTGCCAGCAGGGGGTACCGGGGACATCCTGGAAACACCATATATTTT.

Details on this clonotype: An end of the junction differs from the germline gene, which may be a read error. The V call is TRBV29-1, the J call TRBJ1-3; 9 bases agree with TRBD1. Germline-derived CDR1 and CDR2 are SQVTM and ANQGSEA. CDR3 length: 14 amino acids. CDR3 DNA: TGCAGCGTTGAAGAAGGGACAGGGACTCACACCACCTCCTTC. Protein: CSVEEGTGTHTTSF.

This clonotype was recorded a few times. This chain connects TRBV29-1 to TRBJ1-2, with D possibly TRBD1 on 6 matching bases. This CDR3 is 13 amino acids long. Germline CDR1 SQVTM, CDR2 ANQGSEA. Trimming removed 6 bases from V and 6 bases from J, with 17 bases in between. Written as DNA, the CDR3 is TGCAGCGTGTTACAGGGATTAGGAAATGGCTACACCTTC. Its protein is CSVLQGLGNGYTF.

The DNA of the CDR3 is TGTGCCAGCAGCGCGGACCAGGGTGTGAACACTGAAGCTTTCTTT. It specifies CASSADQGVNTEAFF. This chain connects TRBV7-6 to TRBJ1-1; D might be TRBD1 (5 bases). This CDR3 is 15 amino acids long. CDR1 is SGHVS, CDR2 FNYEAQ, per germline. Trimming stripped 5 bases from V and 0 bases from J, with 13 bases between.

This chain connects TRBV11-2 to TRBJ1-1; no reliable D call. There are 13 residues in the CDR3. In germline, CDR1 is SGHAT, CDR2 FQNNGV. V dropped 0 bases and J dropped 2 bases, with 4 bases sitting between them. CDR3 region: CASSLDYNTEAFF. Here the CDR3 DNA reads TGTGCCAGCAGCTTAGATTACAACACTGAAGCTTTCTTT.

V and J are TRBV10-3 and TRBJ2-5, with D perhaps TRBD2 (5 bases). Germline CDR1 reads ENHRY; CDR2 reads SYGVKD. The CDR3 extends over 14 amino acids. The V and J ends lost 2 bases and 6 bases respectively, with 13 bases between them. CDR3 nucleotides: TGTGCCATCAGTGAGAAGGACGGGAAAAAGACCCAGTACTTC. Protein: CAISEKDGKKTQYF.

In DNA, the CDR3 is TGTGCCAGCAGTTCATTCCCGCGCCCGACAAGGACAGGGAAGGGGTATGGCTACACCTTC. Translation: CASSSFPRPTRTGKGYGYTF. The chain carries TRBV28 and TRBJ1-2; 8 bases agree with TRBD1. CDR1 is MDHEN and CDR2 is SYDVKM in the germline V gene. Trimming cost V 4 bases and J 5 bases; bases outside gene matches: 24. This CDR3 is 20 amino acids long.

This rearrangement joins TRBV7-2 to TRBJ2-7; D may correspond to TRBD1 or TRBD2 (6 bases each). The CDR3 has 14 residues. Trimming left V 3 bases short and J 3 bases short, with 12 bases between. The V gene's germline CDR1 is SGHTA and CDR2 FQGNSA. Here the CDR3 reads CASSLLGGIYEQYF. CDR3 nucleotide sequence: TGTGCCAGCAGCTTGTTAGGGGGGATCTACGAGCAGTACTTC. Combining the CDR3 with reference TRBV7-2 and TRBJ2-7 gives the whole variable domain GAGVSQSPSNKVTEKGKDVELRCDPISGHTALYWYRQSLGQGLEFLIYFQGNSAPDKSGLPSDRFSAERTGGSVSTLTIQRTQQEDSAVYLCASSLLGGIYEQYFGPGTRLTVT.

This chain joins TRBV5-6 and TRBJ2-5, with D possibly being TRBD2 (5 bases). The CDR3 runs to 14 residues. Per germline, CDR1 SGHDT and CDR2 YYEEEE. V lost 1 base and J 3 bases, leaving 10 bases between the germline ends. The CDR3 loop is CASSLFSVKETQYF. For the CDR3, the DNA is TGTGCCAGCAGCTTGTTTAGCGTGAAAGAGACCCAGTACTTC.

The V call is TRBV29-1, the J call TRBJ2-5, with D unresolved. Deletions cut 7 bases from V and 5 bases from J, with 17 bases between. The length of the CDR3 is 13 residues. Looked up from germline, CDR1 is SQVTM and CDR2 is ANQGSEA. Here the CDR3 reads CSEFSPSSETQYF. The CDR3 nucleotides are TGCAGCGAATTCAGTCCTTCCTCGGAGACCCAGTACTTC.

There are a few counts of this clonotype. This chain links TRBV7-3 with TRBJ2-1; 14 nucleotides align to TRBD2. The CDR3 is 18 amino acids. V dropped 2 bases and J dropped 7; count of bases not matched to a gene: 10. The germline V gene has CDR1 SGHTA and CDR2 FQGTGA. CDR3 in amino acids: CASSLLGGGLAGVNEQFF. As DNA, the CDR3 is TGTGCCAGCAGCTTACTGGGGGGGGGACTAGCGGGAGTGAATGAGCAGTTCTTC.